One and the same sample provided the 10 T cell receptor beta chains below, sequenced in a study of T cells in narcolepsy. Method: immunoSEQ multiplex PCR; TCRdb's copy keeps in-frame clones and lacks some. The sample yields fewer than 35,000 clones, around 78% seen once. The specimen was CD45RA- memory CD4+ T cells from PBMCs. The receptors originated from a human donor with narcolepsy.

The J gene is TRBJ2-7, the V gene TRBV6-1; no clear D. V was trimmed by 7 bases and J by 3 bases, leaving 7 bases between them. Germline loops: CDR1 MNHNS, CDR2 SASEGT. The CDR3 is made up of 11 amino acids. The chain's CDR3 is CASTRNYEQYF. DNA of the CDR3: TGTGCCAGCACACGGAACTACGAGCAGTACTTC.

The chain couples TRBV20-1 to TRBJ2-5; D remains ambiguous. Germline CDR1 reads DFQATT; CDR2 reads SNEGSKA (reference sequence). The CDR3 runs 11 residues. Trimming left V 7 bases short and J 5 bases short, with 11 bases between. The CDR3 nucleotides are TGCAGTGTTGAACAAACGGAGACCCAGTACTTC. It is translated as CSVEQTETQYF.

The gene calls are TRBV19 and TRBJ1-5, with TRBD1 as a possible D gene (5 bases). The CDR3 has 15 residues. Germline V CDR1 and CDR2: LNHDA, SQIVND (reference sequence). V lost 5 bases and J lost 6, with 17 bases in between. In DNA, the CDR3 is TGTGCCAGTAGTGAAAGCAAGGGACCGGGTCAGCCCCAGCATTTT. Protein product: CASSESKGPGQPQHF.

The chain recombines TRBV30 with TRBJ2-7; 14 nucleotides align to TRBD2. The ends lost 0 bases at V and 4 bases at J; junction bases unmatched: 5. This CDR3 is 16 amino acids long. The germline V gene has CDR1 GTSNPN and CDR2 SVGIG (reference sequence). This CDR3 is CAWSVLGTSGGYEQYF. DNA for the CDR3: TGTGCCTGGAGTGTACTGGGGACTAGCGGGGGATACGAGCAGTACTTC. Full variable domain (rest looked up from reference TRBV30 and TRBJ2-7): SQTIHQWPATLVQPVGSPLSLECTVEGTSNPNLYWYRQAAGRGLQLLFYSVGIGQISSEVPQNLSASRPQDRQFILSSKKLLLSDSGFYLCAWSVLGTSGGYEQYFGPGTRLTVT.

The V and J genes are TRBV5-6 and TRBJ2-7; the D gene could be TRBD1 or TRBD2 (5 bases each). The length of the CDR3 is 15 residues. V was shortened by 7 bases and J by 5 bases, with 22 bases between the two germline ends. Germline V lookup: CDR1 SGHDT, CDR2 YYEEEE. This chain's CDR3 is CASRVFGAVVDEQYF. CDR3 DNA: TGTGCCAGCCGAGTATTCGGGGCAGTAGTCGACGAGCAGTACTTC.

A single count supports this clone. V gene TRBV10-3 combines with J gene TRBJ2-1; D possibly matches TRBD1 or TRBD2 (5 bases each). Deletions cut 3 bases from V and 8 bases from J, with 17 bases between. This CDR3 comprises 15 residues. From germline, CDR1 is ENHRY and CDR2 SYGVKD. CDR3 region: CAISEPGPHRDEQFF. DNA for the CDR3: TGTGCCATCAGTGAACCGGGACCCCACCGCGATGAGCAGTTCTTC.

The chain's CDR3 is CATSLVGQGETNYGYTF. Written as DNA, the CDR3 is TGTGCCACCAGCCTGGTGGGACAGGGCGAGACTAACTATGGCTACACCTTC. V is TRBV15 and J is TRBJ1-2, with 9 bases fitting TRBD1. Germline V gene lookup returns CDR1 LNHNV and CDR2 YYDKDF (reference sequence). The J segment lost 0 bases and the V segment lost 5 bases, leaving 10 bases of the junction unmatched. This CDR3 comprises 17 residues.

CDR3 coding DNA: TGTGCCAGCAGCTTGAGGACCCGAGAGACCCAGTACTTC. Translated, it gives CASSLRTRETQYF. This chain connects TRBV5-6 to TRBJ2-5; no reliable D call. Trimming took 1 base from V and 4 from J, leaving 8 bases between them. There are 13 residues in the CDR3. Germline V gene sequence: CDR1 SGHDT, CDR2 YYEEEE. Full variable domain (remainder filled in from reference TRBV5-6 and TRBJ2-5): DAGVTQSPTHLIKTRGQQVTLRCSPKSGHDTVSWYQQALGQGPQFIFQYYEEEERQRGNFPDRFSGHQFPNYSSELNVNALLLGDSALYLCASSLRTRETQYFGPGTRLLVL.

This chain links TRBV2 with TRBJ2-3; the D gene is possibly TRBD2 (7 bases). CDR3 size: 15 residues. Trimming cost V 7 bases and J 0 bases, with 14 bases left between them. Germline V gene lookup returns CDR1 SNHLY and CDR2 FYNNEI. The CDR3 protein is CASTQGGFSTDTQYF. The CDR3 DNA reads TGTGCCAGCACACAGGGAGGGTTTAGCACAGATACGCAGTATTTT.

This rearrangement joins TRBV6-6 to TRBJ1-1; a possible D gene is TRBD1 (6 bases). The V end lost 7 bases, the J end lost 2 bases, and 11 bases lay between the germline ends. CDR1 MNHNY and CDR2 SVGAGI come from the germline V gene (reference sequence). The length of the CDR3 is 13 residues. The CDR3 sequence is CASIRDTNTEAFF. The DNA for the CDR3 is TGTGCCAGCATCCGGGACACAAACACTGAAGCTTTCTTT.